The rows below give T cell receptor beta chains drawn from one sample of a study of response to subunit inactivated influenza vaccine. TCRdb re-called the RT-PCR reads through MiXCR, storing one row per CDR3 protein. This table has approximately 570,000 distinct CDR3 sequences, less than 10% appearing once. The sequencing here drew on PBMCs from blood, taken about 23 months after vaccination. The receptors derive from a man between 50 and 70 years old who received an inactivated influenza vaccine. CDR3s include the opening cysteine and the closing phenylalanine or tryptophan. D genes are given only for firm matches. A clone size is listed for some rows: how often the clone was seen (once, few, many), or a class if it is expanded.

J gene: TRBJ2-2; V gene: TRBV4-2; D gene: TRBD2; clone size: -; CDR3 DNA: TGTGCCAGCAGCCAAGATCCCGGTAGCGGGAGCGCCGGGGAGCTGTTTTTT; CDR3 protein: CASSQDPGSGSAGELFF
J gene: TRBJ1-6; V gene: TRBV12-3/TRBV12-4; D gene: -; clone size: many; CDR3 DNA: TGTGCCAGCAGTTCACCTAATTCACCCCTCCACTTT; CDR3 protein: CASSSPNSPLHF
J gene: TRBJ2-1; V gene: TRBV4-3; D gene: -; clone size: few; CDR3 DNA: TGCGCCAGCAGCCAAGATCTGTGGGAAGCAAGATTCTTC; CDR3 protein: CASSQDLWEARFF
J gene: TRBJ1-5; V gene: TRBV10-3; D gene: -; clone size: -; CDR3 DNA: TGTGCCATCAGTGACGCAGGGGCCCATCAGCCCCAGCATTTT; CDR3 protein: CAISDAGAHQPQHF
J gene: TRBJ2-6; V gene: TRBV5-1; D gene: -; clone size: few; CDR3 DNA: TGCGCCAGCAGCTTTTTATCTGGGGCCAACGTCCTGACTTTC; CDR3 protein: CASSFLSGANVLTF
J gene: TRBJ2-3; V gene: TRBV11-2; D gene: -; clone size: once; CDR3 DNA: TGTGCCAGCAGCCCGGGGGGCTTCACAGATACGCAGTATTTT; CDR3 protein: CASSPGGFTDTQYF
J gene: TRBJ2-7; V gene: TRBV20-1; D gene: -; clone size: -; CDR3 DNA: TGCAGTGCAACGCTAGGGCTGGGGACCACGGGCTACGAGCAGTACTTC; CDR3 protein: CSATLGLGTTGYEQYF
J gene: TRBJ1-4; V gene: TRBV7-8; D gene: -; clone size: many; CDR3 DNA: TGTGCCAGCAGCTTACGTGGGGGGTTTAATGAAAAACTGTTTTTT; CDR3 protein: CASSLRGGFNEKLFF
J gene: TRBJ2-3; V gene: TRBV7-9; D gene: -; clone size: few; CDR3 DNA: TGTGCCAGCAGATCCGGGACCCAGGACCCAGATACGCAGTATTTT; CDR3 protein: CASRSGTQDPDTQYF
J gene: TRBJ1-1; V gene: TRBV29-1; D gene: -; clone size: few; CDR3 DNA: TGCAGCGTTGTAGATGGGAACACTGAAGCTTTCTTT; CDR3 protein: CSVVDGNTEAFF
J gene: TRBJ2-1; V gene: TRBV7-9; D gene: -; clone size: many; CDR3 DNA: TGTGCCAGCAGTAGGAGCGGGCCTTACAATGAGCAGTTCTTC; CDR3 protein: CASSRSGPYNEQFF
J gene: TRBJ1-1; V gene: TRBV5-1; D gene: -; clone size: few; CDR3 DNA: TGCGCCAGCAGTATCTCGCGAAACACTGAAGCTTTCTTT; CDR3 protein: CASSISRNTEAFF
J gene: TRBJ2-1; V gene: TRBV14; D gene: -; clone size: few; CDR3 DNA: TGTGCCAGCAGCCTTCAGGGCCGGGGTTACAATGAGCAGTTCTTC; CDR3 protein: CASSLQGRGYNEQFF
J gene: TRBJ2-1; V gene: TRBV28; D gene: -; clone size: few; CDR3 DNA: TGTGCCAGCAGCCCAAGACTAGTCAACAATGAGCAGTTCTTC; CDR3 protein: CASSPRLVNNEQFF
J gene: TRBJ2-7; V gene: TRBV5-1; D gene: TRBD1; clone size: -; CDR3 DNA: TGCGCCAGCAGCTTGGGATCGGGACAGGGGTACGAGCAGTACTTC; CDR3 protein: CASSLGSGQGYEQYF
J gene: TRBJ1-4; V gene: TRBV23-1; D gene: -; clone size: many; CDR3 DNA: TGCGCCAGCAGTCGCCGGAGAGGGGGTGCTAATGAAAAACTGTTTTTT; CDR3 protein: CASSRRRGGANEKLFF
J gene: TRBJ2-2; V gene: TRBV5-1; D gene: TRBD1; clone size: -; CDR3 DNA: TGCGCCAGCACCTACAGGGGGCAAGGCACCGGGGAGCTGTTTTTT; CDR3 protein: CASTYRGQGTGELFF
J gene: TRBJ1-5; V gene: TRBV12-3/TRBV12-4; D gene: TRBD1; clone size: few; CDR3 DNA: TGTGCCAGCAGTTTAGCGTACCGACAGGGGATCAACCAGCCCCAGCATTTT; CDR3 protein: CASSLAYRQGINQPQHF
J gene: TRBJ1-1; V gene: TRBV15; D gene: -; clone size: -; CDR3 DNA: TGTGCCACCAGCAGAGATGGGAGGAGGACACAAGCTTTCTTT; CDR3 protein: CATSRDGRRTQAFF
J gene: TRBJ2-5; V gene: TRBV7-2; D gene: -; clone size: -; CDR3 DNA: TGTGCCAGCAGCTTATTAGGGGGGGGTGAGACCCAGTACTTC; CDR3 protein: CASSLLGGGETQYF
J gene: TRBJ2-7; V gene: TRBV11-1; D gene: TRBD2; clone size: few; CDR3 DNA: TGTGCCAGCGGATTAGCGGGAGGACTCTACGAGCAGTACTTC; CDR3 protein: CASGLAGGLYEQYF
J gene: TRBJ1-4; V gene: TRBV5-1; D gene: TRBD1; clone size: many; CDR3 DNA: TGCGCCAGCAGCTTCGGTATTGGGACAGGGAATGAAAAACTGTTTTTT; CDR3 protein: CASSFGIGTGNEKLFF
J gene: TRBJ2-7; V gene: TRBV18; D gene: -; clone size: many; CDR3 DNA: TGTGCCAGCGCGGGGAGCTCCTACGAGCAGTACTTC; CDR3 protein: CASAGSSYEQYF
J gene: TRBJ2-5; V gene: TRBV5-1; D gene: -; clone size: -; CDR3 DNA: TGCGCCAGCAGCCTCAGGACAGAAGGGACCCAGTACTTC; CDR3 protein: CASSLRTEGTQYF
J gene: TRBJ2-7; V gene: TRBV14; D gene: -; clone size: -; CDR3 DNA: TGTGCCAGCGCCAGACAGAGAACCTACGAGCAGTACTTC; CDR3 protein: CASARQRTYEQYF
J gene: TRBJ2-1; V gene: TRBV3-1; D gene: -; clone size: many; CDR3 DNA: TGTGCCAGCATCCTAACGGGACCCCCGGCACCCTACAATGAGCAGTTCTTC; CDR3 protein: CASILTGPPAPYNEQFF
J gene: TRBJ2-1; V gene: TRBV4-2; D gene: -; clone size: many; CDR3 DNA: TGTGCCAGCAGCCAAGGTCAGGCAAGGGAGCAGTTCTTC; CDR3 protein: CASSQGQAREQFF
J gene: TRBJ2-5; V gene: TRBV14; D gene: -; clone size: -; CDR3 DNA: TGTGCCAGCAGCCAAGCTGGACTCCGGACCCAGTACTTC; CDR3 protein: CASSQAGLRTQYF
J gene: TRBJ2-7; V gene: TRBV15; D gene: TRBD2; clone size: -; CDR3 DNA: TGTGCCACCAGCACCCGCCGTGGGAGCGGGATTGGGGTGAACGAGCAGTACTTC; CDR3 protein: CATSTRRGSGIGVNEQYF
J gene: TRBJ2-5; V gene: TRBV27; D gene: -; clone size: few; CDR3 DNA: TGTGCCAGCAGTCCCAGTTGGGGGCAGACCCAGTACTTC; CDR3 protein: CASSPSWGQTQYF
J gene: TRBJ2-2; V gene: TRBV19; D gene: -; clone size: -; CDR3 DNA: TGTGCCAGTAGTCCAACTCAGGTTGGGGAGCTGTTTTTT; CDR3 protein: CASSPTQVGELFF
J gene: TRBJ2-7; V gene: TRBV20-1; D gene: TRBD1; clone size: few; CDR3 DNA: TGCAGTGCTAGATCTGGGACAGGGGACTACGAGCAGTACTTC; CDR3 protein: CSARSGTGDYEQYF
J gene: TRBJ1-1; V gene: TRBV12-3/TRBV12-4; D gene: -; clone size: many; CDR3 DNA: TGTGCCAGCAGTTTCGGACAGATGAACACTGAAGCTTTCTTT; CDR3 protein: CASSFGQMNTEAFF
J gene: TRBJ2-2; V gene: TRBV9; D gene: -; clone size: many; CDR3 DNA: TGTGCCAGCGCCCAGGGGCTAGCCACCGGGGAGCTGTTTTTT; CDR3 protein: CASAQGLATGELFF
J gene: TRBJ2-7; V gene: TRBV6-1; D gene: -; clone size: many; CDR3 DNA: TGTGCCAGCAGACCCGATTTCGGGACCGAGCAGTACTTC; CDR3 protein: CASRPDFGTEQYF
J gene: TRBJ1-5; V gene: TRBV20-1; D gene: -; clone size: -; CDR3 DNA: TGCAGTGCTGGCCTAATGGGTAGCAATCAGCCCCAGCATTTT; CDR3 protein: CSAGLMGSNQPQHF
J gene: TRBJ2-7; V gene: TRBV10-2; D gene: TRBD1; clone size: few; CDR3 DNA: TGCGCCAGCAGTAAATACGGACAGGGCAGCTCCTACGAGCAGTACTTC; CDR3 protein: CASSKYGQGSSYEQYF
J gene: TRBJ2-3; V gene: TRBV4-3; D gene: TRBD2; clone size: few; CDR3 DNA: TGCGCCAGCACCCCCCGGGGGGTGGATACGCAGTATTTT; CDR3 protein: CASTPRGVDTQYF
J gene: TRBJ2-6; V gene: TRBV4-2; D gene: TRBD2; clone size: few; CDR3 DNA: TGTGCCAGCAGCCAAGATGTTCTAGCGGGCGGCCGAGTTGTCCTGACTTTC; CDR3 protein: CASSQDVLAGGRVVLTF
J gene: TRBJ2-7; V gene: TRBV6-5; D gene: -; clone size: few; CDR3 DNA: TGTGCCAGCAGTTACTCGACAGGCCGCTCCTACGAGCAGTACTTC; CDR3 protein: CASSYSTGRSYEQYF
J gene: TRBJ2-1; V gene: TRBV6-5; D gene: TRBD2; clone size: -; CDR3 DNA: TGTGCCAGCAGTTTCTCTAGCGGGAGGGTCGACAATGAGCAGTTCTTC; CDR3 protein: CASSFSSGRVDNEQFF
J gene: TRBJ1-2; V gene: TRBV20-1; D gene: TRBD1; clone size: many; CDR3 DNA: TGCAGTGCTAGGCCTCCCGGGACAGACTATGGCTACACCTTC; CDR3 protein: CSARPPGTDYGYTF
J gene: TRBJ2-1; V gene: TRBV6-2/TRBV6-3; D gene: -; clone size: few; CDR3 DNA: TGTGCCAGCAGTTACTCACTCCACGGGCAAAACAATGAGCAGTTCTTC; CDR3 protein: CASSYSLHGQNNEQFF
J gene: TRBJ2-1; V gene: TRBV18; D gene: -; clone size: few; CDR3 DNA: TGTGCCAGCTCACCGGGAAACAATGAGCAGTTCTTC; CDR3 protein: CASSPGNNEQFF
J gene: TRBJ2-7; V gene: TRBV12-3/TRBV12-4; D gene: TRBD1; clone size: few; CDR3 DNA: TGTGCCAGCAGTGGGACAGAGCAAGCCTACGAGCAGTACTTC; CDR3 protein: CASSGTEQAYEQYF
J gene: TRBJ2-3; V gene: TRBV20-1; D gene: TRBD2; clone size: few; CDR3 DNA: TGCAGTGCTAGGCCCGTCCTAGCGGGGAAGGCAGATACGCAGTATTTT; CDR3 protein: CSARPVLAGKADTQYF
J gene: TRBJ2-5; V gene: TRBV25-1; D gene: -; clone size: -; CDR3 DNA: TGTGCCAGCAGTGCCTCCCAAAAGACCCAGTACTTC; CDR3 protein: CASSASQKTQYF
J gene: TRBJ2-7; V gene: TRBV20-1; D gene: -; clone size: few; CDR3 DNA: TGCAGTGCAAGACCCCAAATAATAGGGACCGAGCAGTACTTC; CDR3 protein: CSARPQIIGTEQYF
J gene: TRBJ2-1; V gene: TRBV30; D gene: -; clone size: many; CDR3 DNA: TGTGCCTGGAGTGGTAAAGGTGTTCTGAACCAGTTCTTC; CDR3 protein: CAWSGKGVLNQFF
J gene: TRBJ2-5; V gene: TRBV11-2; D gene: -; clone size: few; CDR3 DNA: TGTGCCAGCAGCCGACTCCTGACGGGCCTCCAAGAGACCCAGTACTTC; CDR3 protein: CASSRLLTGLQETQYF
J gene: TRBJ2-1; V gene: TRBV7-2; D gene: TRBD2; clone size: many; CDR3 DNA: TGTGCCAGCAGGAGAGGGCTAGCGGATGAGCAGTTCTTC; CDR3 protein: CASRRGLADEQFF
J gene: TRBJ2-5; V gene: TRBV6-2/TRBV6-3; D gene: -; clone size: few; CDR3 DNA: TGTGCCAGCAGTTGGGGGAAAGAGACCCAGTACTTC; CDR3 protein: CASSWGKETQYF
J gene: TRBJ2-1; V gene: TRBV7-8; D gene: -; clone size: few; CDR3 DNA: TGTGCCAGCAGCCTACGGACTCTGAGCTCCTACAATGAGCAGTTCTTC; CDR3 protein: CASSLRTLSSYNEQFF
J gene: TRBJ2-5; V gene: TRBV20-1; D gene: -; clone size: few; CDR3 DNA: TGCAGTGCTAGAGGATGGAGCGGGCCCCAAGAGACCCAGTACTTC; CDR3 protein: CSARGWSGPQETQYF
J gene: TRBJ2-1; V gene: TRBV6-6; D gene: TRBD2; clone size: many; CDR3 DNA: TGTGCCAGCATGTTGGGACTATACAATGAGCAGTTCTTC; CDR3 protein: CASMLGLYNEQFF
J gene: TRBJ2-3; V gene: TRBV5-6; D gene: -; clone size: many; CDR3 DNA: TGTGCCAGCAGCTTAGGAGCGGCCACAGATACGCAGTATTTT; CDR3 protein: CASSLGAATDTQYF